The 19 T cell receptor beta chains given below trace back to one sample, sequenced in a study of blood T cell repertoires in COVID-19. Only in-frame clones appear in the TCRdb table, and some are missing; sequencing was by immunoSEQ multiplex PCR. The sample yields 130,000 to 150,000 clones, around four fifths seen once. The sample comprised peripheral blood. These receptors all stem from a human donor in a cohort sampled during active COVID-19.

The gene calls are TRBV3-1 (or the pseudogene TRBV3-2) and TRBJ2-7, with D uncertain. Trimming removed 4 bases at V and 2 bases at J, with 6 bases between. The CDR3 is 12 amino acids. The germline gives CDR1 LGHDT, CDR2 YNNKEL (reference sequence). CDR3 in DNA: TGTGCCAGCAGCCGTCTAGCCTACGAGCAGTACTTC. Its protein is CASSRLAYEQYF.

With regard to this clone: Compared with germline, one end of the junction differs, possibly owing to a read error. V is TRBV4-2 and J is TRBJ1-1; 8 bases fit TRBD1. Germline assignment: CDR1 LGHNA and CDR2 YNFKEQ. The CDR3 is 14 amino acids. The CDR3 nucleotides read TGTGCCAGCAGCCAAGGGGACAGGAAAGTCCTTTTTCCCTTT. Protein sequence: CASSQGDRKVLFPF.

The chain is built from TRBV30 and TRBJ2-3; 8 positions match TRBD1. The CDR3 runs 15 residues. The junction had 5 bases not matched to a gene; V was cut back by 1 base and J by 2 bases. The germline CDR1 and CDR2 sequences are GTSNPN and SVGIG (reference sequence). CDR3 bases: TGTGCCTGGAGTGCTTGGGACAGGACCACAGATACGCAGTATTTT. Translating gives CAWSAWDRTTDTQYF.

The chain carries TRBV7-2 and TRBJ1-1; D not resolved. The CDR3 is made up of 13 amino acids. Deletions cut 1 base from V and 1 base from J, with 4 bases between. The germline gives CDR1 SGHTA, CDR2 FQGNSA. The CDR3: CASSLDSNTEAFF. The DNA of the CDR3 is TGTGCCAGCAGCTTAGACTCGAACACTGAAGCTTTCTTT.

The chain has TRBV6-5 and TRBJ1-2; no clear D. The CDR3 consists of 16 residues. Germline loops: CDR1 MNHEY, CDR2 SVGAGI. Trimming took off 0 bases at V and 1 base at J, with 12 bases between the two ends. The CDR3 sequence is CASSYSPGKYNYGYTF. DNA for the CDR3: TGTGCCAGCAGTTACTCCCCCGGGAAATATAACTATGGCTACACCTTC.

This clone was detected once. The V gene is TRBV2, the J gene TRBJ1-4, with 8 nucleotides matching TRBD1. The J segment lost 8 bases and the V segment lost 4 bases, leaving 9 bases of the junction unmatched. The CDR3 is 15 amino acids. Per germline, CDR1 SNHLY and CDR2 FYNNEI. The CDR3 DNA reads TGTGCCAGCAGTGGGCCAGGGGGCAGAGGGGAAAAACTGTTTTTT. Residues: CASSGPGGRGEKLFF. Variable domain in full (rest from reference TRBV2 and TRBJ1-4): EPEVTQTPSHQVTQMGQEVILRCVPISNHLYFYWYRQILGQKVEFLVSFYNNEISEKSEIFDDQFSVERPDGSNFTLKIRSTKLEDSAMYFCASSGPGGRGEKLFFGSGTQLSVL.

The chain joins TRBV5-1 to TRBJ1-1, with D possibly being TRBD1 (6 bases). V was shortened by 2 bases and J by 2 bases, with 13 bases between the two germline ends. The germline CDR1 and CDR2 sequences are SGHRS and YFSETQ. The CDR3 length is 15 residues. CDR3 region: CASSFQGTGNTEAFF. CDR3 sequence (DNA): TGCGCCAGCAGCTTTCAGGGGACGGGAAACACTGAAGCTTTCTTT.

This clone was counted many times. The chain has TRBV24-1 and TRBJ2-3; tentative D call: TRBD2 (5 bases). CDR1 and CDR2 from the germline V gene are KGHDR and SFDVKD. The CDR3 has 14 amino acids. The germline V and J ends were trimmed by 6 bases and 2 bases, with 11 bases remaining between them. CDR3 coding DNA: TGTGCCACCAGTTTGTCCGGGAACACAGATACGCAGTATTTT. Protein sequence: CATSLSGNTDTQYF.

CDR3: CASRLAGGSYSTDTQYF. DNA for the CDR3: TGCGCCAGCAGACTGGCGGGGGGATCCTATAGCACAGATACGCAGTATTTT. V and J are TRBV5-1 and TRBJ2-3; 8 bases are shared with TRBD2. The junction had 11 bases not matched to a gene; V was cut back by 5 bases and J by 0 bases. Germline V gene lookup returns CDR1 SGHRS and CDR2 YFSETQ. CDR3 size: 17 residues.

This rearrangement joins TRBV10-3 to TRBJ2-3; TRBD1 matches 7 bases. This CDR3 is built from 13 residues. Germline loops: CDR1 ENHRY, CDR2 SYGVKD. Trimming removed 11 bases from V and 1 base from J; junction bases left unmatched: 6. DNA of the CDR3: TGTGCCGCACAGGGGACCGGCACAGATACGCAGTATTTT. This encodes CAAQGTGTDTQYF.

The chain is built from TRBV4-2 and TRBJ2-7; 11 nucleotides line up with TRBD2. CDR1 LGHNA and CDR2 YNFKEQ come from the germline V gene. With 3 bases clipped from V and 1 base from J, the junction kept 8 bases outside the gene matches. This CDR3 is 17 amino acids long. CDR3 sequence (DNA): TGTGCCAGCAGCCATGTAGGGACTAGCGGCGCTTCCTACGAGCAGTACTTC. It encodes CASSHVGTSGASYEQYF.

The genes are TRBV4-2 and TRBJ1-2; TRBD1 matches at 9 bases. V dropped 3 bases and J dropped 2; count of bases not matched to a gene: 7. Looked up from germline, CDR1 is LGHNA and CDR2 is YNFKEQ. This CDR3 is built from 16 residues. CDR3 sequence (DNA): TGTGCCAGCAGCCAGTCCACAGGGGGCAACAACTATGGCTACACCTTC. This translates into CASSQSTGGNNYGYTF.

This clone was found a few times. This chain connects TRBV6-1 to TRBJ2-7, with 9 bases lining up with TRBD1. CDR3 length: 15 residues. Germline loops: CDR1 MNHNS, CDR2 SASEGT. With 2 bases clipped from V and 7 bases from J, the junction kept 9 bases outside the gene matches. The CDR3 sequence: CASSERWDRAGEQYF. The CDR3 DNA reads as TGTGCCAGCAGTGAAAGGTGGGACAGGGCGGGGGAGCAGTACTTC.

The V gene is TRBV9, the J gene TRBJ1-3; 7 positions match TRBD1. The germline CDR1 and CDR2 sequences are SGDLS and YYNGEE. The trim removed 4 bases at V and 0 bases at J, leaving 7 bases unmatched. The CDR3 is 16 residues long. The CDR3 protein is CASSSGQASSGNTIYF. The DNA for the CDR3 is TGTGCCAGCAGCTCCGGACAGGCCAGCTCTGGAAACACCATATATTTT.

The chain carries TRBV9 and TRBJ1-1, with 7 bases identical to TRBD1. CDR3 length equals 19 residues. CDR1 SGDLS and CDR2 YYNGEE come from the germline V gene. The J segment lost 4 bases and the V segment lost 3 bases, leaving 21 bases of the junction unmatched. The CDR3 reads CASSDSLGGGSDYATEAFF. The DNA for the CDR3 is TGTGCCAGCAGCGACTCCCTAGGAGGGGGCTCGGACTATGCCACTGAAGCTTTCTTT.

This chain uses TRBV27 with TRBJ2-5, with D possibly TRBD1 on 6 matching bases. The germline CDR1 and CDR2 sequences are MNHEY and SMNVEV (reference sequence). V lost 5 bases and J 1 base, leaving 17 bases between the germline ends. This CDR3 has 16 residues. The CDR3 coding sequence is TGTGCCAGCAGTCCACGACAGGTTTGGGGCCAAGAGACCCAGTACTTC. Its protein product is CASSPRQVWGQETQYF.

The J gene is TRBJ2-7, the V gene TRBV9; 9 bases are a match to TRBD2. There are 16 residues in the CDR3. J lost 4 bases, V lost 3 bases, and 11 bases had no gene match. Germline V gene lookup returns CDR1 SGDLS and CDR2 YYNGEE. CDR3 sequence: CASSGPAGGLAYEQYF. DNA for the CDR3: TGTGCCAGCAGCGGGCCCGCGGGAGGGTTGGCGTACGAGCAGTACTTC. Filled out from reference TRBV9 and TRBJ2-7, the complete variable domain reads DSGVTQTPKHLITATGQRVTLRCSPRSGDLSVYWYQQSLDQGLQFLIQYYNGEERAKGNILERFSAQQFPDLHSELNLSSLELGDSALYFCASSGPAGGLAYEQYFGPGTRLTVT.

Here the CDR3 DNA reads TGTGCCACCCGGCCAGGGGAAGCCTATGGCTACACCTTC. Translation gives CATRPGEAYGYTF. This chain joins TRBV6-5 and TRBJ1-2, with D possibly matching TRBD1 (6 bases). CDR3 length: 13 amino acids. Germline V gene lookup returns CDR1 MNHEY and CDR2 SVGAGI. V lost 10 bases to trimming and J lost 4 bases, with 16 bases between them.

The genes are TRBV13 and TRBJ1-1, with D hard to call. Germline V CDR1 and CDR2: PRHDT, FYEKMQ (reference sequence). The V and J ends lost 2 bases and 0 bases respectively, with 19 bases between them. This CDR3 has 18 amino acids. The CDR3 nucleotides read TGTGCCAGCAGCTTACTCCTGCCTGGCCAGTTCATGAACACTGAAGCTTTCTTT. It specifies CASSLLLPGQFMNTEAFF.